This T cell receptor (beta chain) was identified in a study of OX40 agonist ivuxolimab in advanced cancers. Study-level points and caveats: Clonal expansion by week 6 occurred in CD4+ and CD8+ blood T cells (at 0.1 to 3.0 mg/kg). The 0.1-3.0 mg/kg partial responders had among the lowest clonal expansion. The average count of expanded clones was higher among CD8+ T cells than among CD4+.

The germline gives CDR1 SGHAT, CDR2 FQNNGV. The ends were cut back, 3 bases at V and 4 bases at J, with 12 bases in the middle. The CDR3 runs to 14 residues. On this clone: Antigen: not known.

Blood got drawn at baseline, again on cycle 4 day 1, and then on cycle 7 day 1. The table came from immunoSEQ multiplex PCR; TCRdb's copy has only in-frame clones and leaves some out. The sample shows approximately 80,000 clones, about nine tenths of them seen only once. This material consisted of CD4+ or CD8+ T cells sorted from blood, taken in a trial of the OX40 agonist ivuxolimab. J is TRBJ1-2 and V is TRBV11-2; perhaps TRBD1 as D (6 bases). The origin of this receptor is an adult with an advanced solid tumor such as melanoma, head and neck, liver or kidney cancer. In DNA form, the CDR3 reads TGTGCCAGCAGCTTTGGGGGGGCTGGCTATGGCTACACCTTC. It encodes CASSFGGAGYGYTF.